Below are 5 T cell receptor beta chains sequenced from a single sample in a study of PD-L1 blockade in urothelial cancer. Profiling relied on immunoSEQ multiplex PCR, and the TCRdb table lists in-frame clones only, not all of them. This sample carries tens of thousands of clones, around 87% of them seen once, and the ten largest clones take around 14%. This sample's time point: pretreatment peripheral blood. The sequencing used PBMCs, collected around atezolizumab (anti-PD-L1) treatment. These receptors were obtained from a man aged 55-75 years with urothelial cancer.

This chain connects TRBV2 to TRBJ2-3, with D tentatively TRBD1 (7 bases). The CDR3 is 14 residues long. Trimming removed 11 bases from V and 4 bases from J, with 19 bases in between. Germline lookup yields CDR1 SNHLY and CDR2 FYNNEI. CDR3 nucleotides: TGTGCCCGCGCAGGGGGGAGGATCCCAGATACGCAGTATTTT. Residues: CARAGGRIPDTQYF. The entire variable domain, with the rest obtained from reference TRBV2 and TRBJ2-3, is as follows: EPEVTQTPSHQVTQMGQEVILRCVPISNHLYFYWYRQILGQKVEFLVSFYNNEISEKSEIFDDQFSVERPDGSNFTLKIRSTKLEDSAMYFCARAGGRIPDTQYFGPGTRLTVL.

The chain joins TRBV28 to TRBJ1-2, with 7 nucleotides matching TRBD1. This CDR3 is built from 13 residues. Germline CDR1 is MDHEN and CDR2 is SYDVKM. Unmatched junction bases numbered 7, after V lost 5 bases and J lost 7 bases. The chain's CDR3 is CASSPLTGVGYTF. The CDR3 bases are TGTGCCAGCAGTCCTTTAACAGGGGTTGGCTACACCTTC.

The rearrangement joins TRBV7-2 to TRBJ1-3; no definite D call. CDR1 and CDR2 (germline): SGHTA, FQGNSA. The CDR3 length is 15 residues. The ends were cut back, 1 base at V and 5 bases at J, with 12 bases in the middle. This CDR3 is CASSLDGGNRNTIYF. DNA for the CDR3: TGTGCCAGCAGCTTAGACGGAGGGAACAGAAACACCATATATTTT.

CDR3 nucleotide sequence: TGTGCCAGCAGTTCCGGACTAGCGGGGGGCGAGCAGTACTTC. It translates to CASSSGLAGGEQYF. The V call is TRBV6-5, the J call TRBJ2-7; 14 nucleotides agree with TRBD2. This CDR3 contains 14 residues. The V and J ends lost 4 bases and 6 bases, in that order; junction bases with no gene match: 2. CDR1 is MNHEY, CDR2 SVGAGI, per germline.

The chain couples TRBV5-1 to TRBJ2-2; perhaps TRBD1 as D (6 bases). The V gene lost 3 bases and the J gene lost 6 bases, with 18 bases spanning the gap. CDR1 is SGHRS and CDR2 is YFSETQ in the germline V gene. The CDR3 has 16 residues. Here the CDR3 DNA reads TGCGCCAGCAGCTGGACAGTCGTATTGTCGGCCGGGGAGCTGTTTTTT. Translation gives CASSWTVVLSAGELFF.